The 7 T cell receptor beta chains presented below share a single source sample, sequenced in a study of T cell changes during pregnancy in multiple sclerosis. Assay: immunoSEQ multiplex PCR; the TCRdb copy retains only in-frame clones and omits some. The table lists tens of thousands of clones, about 92% of them singletons. Sample: CD8+ T cells from peripheral blood mononuclear cells, taken in the third trimester of pregnancy. Receptor source: a female donor with multiple sclerosis, enrolled in a pregnancy study.

The genes are TRBV19 and TRBJ2-1; TRBD2 matches 15 bases. The CDR3 contains 16 residues. Germline assignment: CDR1 LNHDA and CDR2 SQIVND (reference sequence). The V and J ends lost 4 bases and 8 bases, in that order; junction bases with no gene match: 6. CDR3 in amino acids: CASSRGGLAGGYEQFF. Here the CDR3 DNA reads TGTGCCAGTAGTAGGGGGGGACTAGCGGGAGGCTATGAGCAGTTCTTC.

The V and J genes are TRBV19 and TRBJ2-1; 9 nucleotides match TRBD2. The junction had 9 bases not matched to a gene; V was cut back by 5 bases and J by 4 bases. This CDR3 is built from 16 residues. Germline values: CDR1 LNHDA, CDR2 SQIVND (reference sequence). CDR3 nucleotide sequence: TGTGCCAGTAGTCCGATAAGGCTAGCGGGATACAATGAGCAGTTCTTC. Protein: CASSPIRLAGYNEQFF.

A few counts support this clone. The chain recombines TRBV21-1 with TRBJ1-1. TRBV21-1 is deemed a pseudogene. The CDR3 loop spans 15 amino acids. The DNA of the CDR3 is TGTGCCAGCAGCAAATATCCGGGTGGGAACACTGAAGCTTTCTTT. Translation: CASSKYPGGNTEAFF.

The V call is TRBV14, the J call TRBJ2-7; 8 bases agree with TRBD1. Germline assignment: CDR1 SGHDN and CDR2 FVKESK. This CDR3 is 12 amino acids long. V lost 8 bases and J lost 4; bases outside the gene matches: 4. In DNA, the CDR3 is TGTGCCAGCCACGGGACAGGTTACGAGCAGTACTTC. Translation gives CASHGTGYEQYF.

The chain employs TRBV6-1 and TRBJ2-7; TRBD1 matches at 7 bases. The CDR3 contains 13 residues. V was clipped by 6 bases and J by 4 bases; unmatched bases: 6. The V gene's germline CDR1 is MNHNS and CDR2 SASEGT. CDR3 DNA: TGTGCCAGCAGCGACAGGGCTTTATACGAGCAGTACTTC. It encodes CASSDRALYEQYF.

This clone was observed once. The CDR3 DNA is TGTGCCAGCCCTATGTGGGACAGGGGAGTTCTTAACTATGGCTACACCTTC. Translation: CASPMWDRGVLNYGYTF. The chain uses TRBV2 and TRBJ1-2; 10 positions agree with TRBD1. Germline V gene data show CDR1 as SNHLY and CDR2 as FYNNEI. The CDR3 runs to 17 residues. The V segment lost 8 bases and the J segment 1 base; nucleotides outside the gene matches: 13.

This clone was observed once. The chain couples TRBV7-2 to TRBJ2-2; 8 bases map to TRBD1. Germline V CDR1 and CDR2: SGHTA, FQGNSA. The CDR3 has 18 amino acids. The J segment lost 4 bases and the V segment lost 2 bases, leaving 12 bases of the junction unmatched. In DNA, the CDR3 is TGTGCCAGCAGCTTAAAGGGACAGGCGGTCCACATCACCGGGGAGCTGTTTTTT. This codes for CASSLKGQAVHITGELFF.